The 11 T cell receptor beta chains below were found in one sample sequenced in a study of response to subunit inactivated influenza vaccine (dated by TCRdb to 2016 to 2018). The library was obtained by RT-PCR. Sequencing used an Illumina HiSeq 2500. TCRdb trimmed public reads at Q25 via fastp, called clones via MiXCR and kept in-frame beta chains. All rows with the same CDR3 protein become a single entry with the most common DNA and genes. For this sample there are some 800,000 distinct CDR3 sequences; roughly 20% appear just once. The biggest ten clones account for roughly 10% of the sample. This specimen was PBMCs from blood, taken 5 days after vaccination. The receptors come from a man aged 50 or older who received an inactivated influenza vaccine. Donor details come from another sample of the same person, matched by shared clones.

The chain has TRBV21-1 and TRBJ1-4. TRBV21-1 is given as a pseudogene. The length of the CDR3 is 21 residues. The DNA of the CDR3 is TGTGCCAGCAGCAAAGCTAGTCCGGGCCGACGCAAACTTGCAACTAATGAAAAACTGTTTTTT. Encoded protein: CASSKASPGRRKLATNEKLFF.

In regard to this clonotype: This CDR3 fails to terminate in the conserved phenylalanine or tryptophan, so it likely reflects a read error. CDR3: CAISSRSGQLMPREQYI. As DNA, the CDR3 is TGTGCCATCAGCTCAAGATCAGGACAGCTTATGCCGAGAGAGCAGTACATC. The J gene is TRBJ2-7, the V gene TRBV10-3; D is possibly TRBD1 (6 bases). In germline, CDR1 is ENHRY, CDR2 SYGVKD. V was cut by 6 bases and J by 7 bases, with 28 bases left in between. The CDR3 is 17 amino acids.

In nucleotides, the CDR3 is TGTGCCAGCAGTTCCGGGGGGAGCGGCGAGCAGTACTTC. Translating gives CASSSGGSGEQYF. The chain uses TRBV6-5 and TRBJ2-7; the match to TRBD2 covers 7 bases. J lost 6 bases, V lost 4 bases, and 6 bases had no gene match. CDR3 length equals 13 residues. Germline V gene sequence: CDR1 MNHEY, CDR2 SVGAGI.

This clonotype was detected only a few times. V gene TRBV30 combines with J gene TRBJ2-4; D is undetermined. The CDR3 is 11 residues long. Trimming removed 2 bases from V and 8 bases from J, with 7 bases in between. Germline lookup yields CDR1 GTSNPN and CDR2 SVGIG (reference sequence). The CDR3 is CAWSQRDIQYF. The CDR3 DNA is TGTGCCTGGAGTCAAAGGGACATTCAGTACTTC.

In this sample, this clonotype turned up a few times. CDR3 in DNA: TGTGCCAGCAGAATGAGGAGCCAGGGTCCCGAAAAACTGTTTTTT. Protein product: CASRMRSQGPEKLFF. The chain uses TRBV27 and TRBJ1-4; the D gene is possibly TRBD1 (5 bases). The germline V gene has CDR1 MNHEY and CDR2 SMNVEV (reference sequence). The V end was cut by 6 bases, the J end by 8 bases, with 19 bases between. The CDR3 covers 15 residues.

This clonotype has only a few counts. The CDR3 sequence: CASSLVAELDSPLHF. The CDR3 region has the DNA TGTGCCAGCAGCTTAGTTGCAGAGCTGGATTCACCCCTCCACTTT. This chain uses TRBV7-6 with TRBJ1-6; the D is unclear. The CDR3 sequence is 15 residues long. Germline CDR1 reads SGHVS; CDR2 reads FNYEAQ. The V end lost 1 base, the J end lost 8 bases, and 12 bases lay between the germline ends.

The V and J genes are TRBV29-1 and TRBJ2-1; the match to TRBD1 covers 10 bases. Looked up from germline, CDR1 is SQVTM and CDR2 is ANQGSEA. The CDR3 loop spans 14 amino acids. CDR3 coding DNA: TGCAGTCACCGGGACAGGGGACCCTACAATGAGCAGTTCTTC. It translates to CSHRDRGPYNEQFF.

This clonotype was seen more than once but under ten times. V is TRBV3-1 and J is TRBJ1-2; 9 bases are shared with TRBD1. The trim removed 4 bases at V and 6 bases at J, leaving 12 bases unmatched. The CDR3 loop spans 16 amino acids. CDR1 and CDR2 (germline): LGHDT, YNNKEL (reference sequence). CDR3 residues: CASSPSNRGQRHGYTF. For the CDR3, the DNA is TGTGCCAGCAGCCCGTCAAACAGGGGGCAGAGACATGGCTACACCTTC.

This sequence joins TRBV7-9 and TRBJ2-5; D uncertain. The V gene lost 6 bases and the J gene lost 4 bases, with 12 bases spanning the gap. CDR3 length: 13 amino acids. Germline lookup yields CDR1 SEHNR and CDR2 FQNEAQ (reference sequence). Here the CDR3 reads CASRETVVETQYF. CDR3 DNA: TGTGCCAGCAGGGAGACTGTTGTAGAGACCCAGTACTTC.

This sequence joins TRBV15 and TRBJ2-1; maybe TRBD2 (5 bases). The ends were cut back, 9 bases at V and 3 bases at J, with 12 bases in the middle. The CDR3 spans 13 residues. Germline V gene lookup returns CDR1 LNHNV and CDR2 YYDKDF (reference sequence). The CDR3 loop reads CATGSRVYNEQFF. Here the CDR3 DNA reads TGTGCCACAGGGAGTAGGGTCTACAATGAGCAGTTCTTC.

The V gene is TRBV5-6, the J gene TRBJ1-4; D ambiguous. The CDR3 contains 13 residues. Germline lookup yields CDR1 SGHDT and CDR2 YYEEEE. V lost 4 bases to trimming and J lost 4 bases, with 8 bases between them. CDR3 protein: CASSQMGNEKLFF. The CDR3 DNA reads as TGTGCCAGCAGCCAAATGGGTAATGAAAAACTGTTTTTT. Full variable domain (outside the CDR3, taken from reference TRBV5-6 and TRBJ1-4): DAGVTQSPTHLIKTRGQQVTLRCSPKSGHDTVSWYQQALGQGPQFIFQYYEEEERQRGNFPDRFSGHQFPNYSSELNVNALLLGDSALYLCASSQMGNEKLFFGSGTQLSVL.